This T cell receptor beta chain was recovered during a study of T cell repertoires in cytomegalovirus infection. This clonotype appeared a few times. Its matching antigen is unknown. The study's findings and limits: Based on cumulative public TCR beta family frequency, carriers of CMV plus the relevant HLA were identified.

The CDR3 has 16 amino acids. After removal of 4 bases from V and 3 bases from J, the junction contained 6 bases not matched to a gene. Looked up from germline, CDR1 is SEHNR and CDR2 is FQNEAQ (reference sequence). TCRdb re-analysed the reads in MiXCR, keeping a single row per CDR3 protein. The sample lists 150,000 to 200,000 distinct CDR3 sequences, 13% to 15% occurring once. Specimen: PBMCs. The TCR comes from a human donor in good health (CMV status not recorded). Some clones in this sample may be carry-over from other donors' samples. This rearrangement joins TRBV7-9 to TRBJ2-1, with 10 bases that match TRBD2. The CDR3 region is CASSSILAGSYNEQFF. The CDR3 region has the DNA TGTGCCAGCAGCTCTATACTAGCGGGAAGCTACAATGAGCAGTTCTTC.